The sequence of this T cell receptor beta chain was determined in a study of T cell changes during pregnancy in multiple sclerosis. From germline, CDR1 is SGHNT and CDR2 YENEEA. Trimming cost V 4 bases and J 8 bases, with 11 bases left between them. The CDR3 has 13 amino acids. Profiling relied on immunoSEQ multiplex PCR, and the TCRdb table lists in-frame clones only, not all of them. The sample holds tens of thousands of clones; 90% to 95% are singletons and the top ten take more than 1%. The input for sequencing was peripheral blood, taken in the first trimester of pregnancy. The rearrangement joins TRBV11-3 to TRBJ1-4, with D perhaps TRBD1 (5 bases). This TCR was sampled from a female donor with multiple sclerosis, enrolled in a pregnancy study. Written as DNA, the CDR3 is TGTGCCAGCAGCTCGGGGGTGGGCGAAAAACTGTTTTTT. Translated, it gives CASSSGVGEKLFF.